A single sample is the source of the 14 T cell receptor beta chains below, sequenced in a study of shared clonotypes between healthy human individuals. Naive CD8 cells lacked CD45RO, underwent positive selection for CCR7 and left out terminally differentiated effector memory CD45RA+ cells. Profiling relied on immunoSEQ multiplex PCR, and the TCRdb table lists in-frame clones only, not all of them. Altogether roughly 2.1 million clones are present, about 93% being singletons, with the ten largest covering about 1.5%. Material: naive CD8+ T cells from PBMCs. The receptor set was obtained from a man between 18 and 35 years old in good health. Some clones in this sample may be carry-over from other donors' samples.

The genes are TRBV11-2 and TRBJ1-1; 9 bases fit TRBD1. The V and J ends lost 5 bases and 10 bases, in that order; junction bases with no gene match: 20. The CDR3 contains 17 residues. Germline V gene data show CDR1 as SGHAT and CDR2 as FQNNGV. Here the CDR3 reads CASSPFLTGTGLRRAFF. CDR3 bases: TGTGCCAGCAGCCCCTTCTTAACAGGGACAGGGTTGAGGCGAGCTTTCTTT. Full variable domain (outside the CDR3, taken from reference TRBV11-2 and TRBJ1-1): EAGVAQSPRYKIIEKRQSVAFWCNPISGHATLYWYQQILGQGPKLLIQFQNNGVVDDSQLPKDRFSAERLKGVDSTLKIQPAKLEDSAVYLCASSPFLTGTGLRRAFFGQGTRLTVV.

Comment on this clone: The sample holds other DNA sequences that translate to the same CDR3. The chain carries TRBV7-9 and TRBJ2-7; 8 bases match TRBD1. V shed 2 bases, J shed 3 bases, and the junction held 6 bases outside the gene matches. Germline V gives CDR1 SEHNR, CDR2 FQNEAQ (reference sequence). This CDR3 spans 15 amino acids. Here the CDR3 DNA reads TGTGCCAGCAGCTTAACTCAGGGGGCCTTCTACGAGCAGTACTTC. Its protein is CASSLTQGAFYEQYF. Drawing the rest from reference TRBV7-9 and TRBJ2-7, the complete variable domain is DTGVSQNPRHKITKRGQNVTFRCDPISEHNRLYWYRQTLGQGPEFLTYFQNEAQLEKSRLLSDRFSAERPKGSFSTLEIQRTEQGDSAMYLCASSLTQGAFYEQYFGPGTRLTVT.

The chain is built from TRBV11-2 and TRBJ2-1; D might be TRBD1 (5 bases). CDR1 is SGHAT, CDR2 FQNNGV, per germline. The CDR3 length is 11 residues. Deletions cut 5 bases from V and 8 bases from J, with 7 bases between. In nucleotides, the CDR3 is TGTGCCAGCAGCGAAGGGGATGAGCAGTTCTTC. Translated, it gives CASSEGDEQFF.

The rearrangement uses TRBV27 and TRBJ1-5, with 10 bases fitting TRBD1. This CDR3 spans 15 amino acids. The J segment lost 5 bases and the V segment lost 6 bases, leaving 7 bases of the junction unmatched. Germline assignment: CDR1 MNHEY and CDR2 SMNVEV (reference sequence). CDR3 residues: CASRDRGREDQPQHF. The CDR3 DNA reads TGTGCCAGCAGAGACAGGGGGCGGGAGGATCAGCCCCAGCATTTT.

Of note for this clone: This sample includes further DNA sequences coding for the same CDR3. The CDR3 region has the DNA TGTGCCAGCAGCGTGGAAGTTCTCTCTGGGGCCAACGTCCTGACTTTC. This codes for CASSVEVLSGANVLTF. J is TRBJ2-6 and V is TRBV9, with D hard to call. The CDR3 sequence is 16 residues long. Germline CDR1 is SGDLS and CDR2 is YYNGEE. The V gene lost 2 bases and the J gene lost 0 bases, with 9 bases spanning the gap.

This clone appeared a single time. V usage is TRBV5-5 and J usage is TRBJ2-4; D gene unclear. Trimming took off 2 bases at V and 0 bases at J, with 18 bases between the two ends. The CDR3 is 18 amino acids. The germline V gene has CDR1 SGHKS and CDR2 YYEKEE (reference sequence). The CDR3: CASSFGIRGGEAKNIQYF. The CDR3 coding sequence is TGTGCCAGCAGCTTCGGTATAAGAGGTGGAGAAGCCAAAAACATTCAGTACTTC.

This chain connects TRBV18 to TRBJ2-1, with a tentative D call TRBD2 (6 bases). Trimming took off 2 bases at V and 0 bases at J, with 17 bases between the two ends. Germline V gene data show CDR1 as KGHSH and CDR2 as LQKENI. This CDR3 has 18 residues. DNA of the CDR3: TGTGCCAGCTCACCAGGACCCACAGCGGGCCTCTCCTACAATGAGCAGTTCTTC. Its protein product is CASSPGPTAGLSYNEQFF. Supplemented by reference TRBV18 and TRBJ2-1, the full variable domain reads NAGVMQNPRHLVRRRGQEARLRCSPMKGHSHVYWYRQLPEEGLKFMVYLQKENIIDESGMPKERFSAEFPKEGPSILRIQQVVRGDSAAYFCASSPGPTAGLSYNEQFFGPGTRLTVL.

This clone appeared a single time. V gene TRBV27 combines with J gene TRBJ2-7; D gene unclear. The V end was cut by 3 bases, the J end by 0 bases, with 6 bases between. The germline V gene encodes CDR1 MNHEY and CDR2 SMNVEV (reference sequence). The CDR3 covers 13 residues. CDR3 coding DNA: TGTGCCAGCAGTTTGAAGCCCTCCTACGAGCAGTACTTC. As protein: CASSLKPSYEQYF.

This chain links TRBV19 with TRBJ2-1; D might be TRBD2 (5 bases). The germline gives CDR1 LNHDA, CDR2 SQIVND (reference sequence). The CDR3 totals 12 residues. V was clipped by 7 bases and J by 5 bases, with 9 bases between them. CDR3 in DNA: TGTGCCAGTAAGACTATAAACAATGAGCAGTTCTTC. Its translation is CASKTINNEQFF.

This chain connects TRBV5-1 to TRBJ2-7; the match to TRBD1 covers 12 bases. This CDR3 comprises 15 residues. J was trimmed by 3 bases and V by 3 bases; bases with no gene match: 4. Germline loops: CDR1 SGHRS, CDR2 YFSETQ. This chain's CDR3 is CASSWGQGASYEQYF. The CDR3 nucleotides read TGCGCCAGCAGCTGGGGACAGGGGGCAAGCTACGAGCAGTACTTC.

This rearrangement joins TRBV19 to TRBJ2-7; no definite D call. Germline V gene data show CDR1 as LNHDA and CDR2 as SQIVND (reference sequence). Between the trimmed V and J ends, which lost 2 bases and 7 bases, there was a span of 12 bases. This CDR3 is built from 13 residues. This CDR3 is CASSIRAAWEQYF. The CDR3 DNA is TGTGCCAGTAGTATACGGGCCGCTTGGGAGCAGTACTTC.

With respect to this clone: The sample holds other DNA sequences that translate to the same CDR3. The rearrangement links TRBV7-9 to TRBJ1-1, with D uncertain. The length of the CDR3 is 15 residues. Germline V lookup: CDR1 SEHNR, CDR2 FQNEAQ (reference sequence). V was pared by 5 bases and J by 0 bases, with 13 bases between. CDR3: CASSPRGAMNTEAFF. In DNA, the CDR3 is TGTGCCAGCAGCCCCCGTGGCGCCATGAACACTGAAGCTTTCTTT.

The chain links TRBV4-1 to TRBJ1-5; the D gene is possibly TRBD1 (5 bases). The CDR3 runs 16 residues. V lost 4 bases and J lost 4, with 17 bases in between. Germline V gives CDR1 MGHRA, CDR2 YSYEKL. CDR3 in DNA: TGCGCCAGCAGCCCCCGCGGGGGGAGTCGGAATCAGCCCCAGCATTTT. As protein: CASSPRGGSRNQPQHF.

As to this clone: The same CDR3 can be traced to other DNA sequences in this sample. The V gene is TRBV6-6, the J gene TRBJ2-1; no clear D. Per the germline V gene, CDR1 is MNHNY and CDR2 is SVGAGI (reference sequence). The CDR3 is 13 amino acids. Trimming stripped 0 bases from V and 6 bases from J, with 6 bases between. The DNA of the CDR3 is TGTGCCAGCAGTTACTCGGGTTCCAATGAGCAGTTCTTC. Translating it yields CASSYSGSNEQFF.